This is a list of T cell receptor beta chains from one sample in a study of blood T cell repertoires in COVID-19. Sequenced by immunoSEQ multiplex PCR; TCRdb stores in-frame clones only, minus some. The top ten hold 8.4% of the sample, which has around 100,000 clones, 70% to 90% seen once. The specimen sequenced was peripheral blood. The source is a woman in her 70s who had recovered from COVID-19. The CDR3 runs from the conserved cysteine through the conserved F or W. D genes are given only for firm matches. The size field is filled for only some rows; it gives once, few, many or a size class.

D	size	V	J	CDR3	DNA
TRBD2	.	TRBV5-6	TRBJ2-3	CASSRPGLHTDTQYF	TGTGCCAGCAGTCGCCCGGGACTACACACAGATACGCAGTATTTT
.	few	TRBV5-1	TRBJ2-7	CASRPGTADSYEQYF	TGCGCCAGCAGACCGGGGACTGCCGACTCCTACGAGCAGTACTTC
.	.	TRBV4-2	TRBJ2-1	CASSPRGYNEQFF	TGTGCCAGCAGCCCCCGGGGGTACAATGAGCAGTTCTTC
.	.	TRBV3-1/TRBV3-2	TRBJ1-6	CASSQSRSSYNSPLHF	TGTGCCAGCAGCCAATCCCGGAGCTCCTATAATTCACCCCTCCACTTT
.	few	TRBV28	TRBJ2-7	CASSSGNQYEQYF	TGTGCCAGCAGTTCGGGGAACCAATACGAGCAGTACTTC
.	.	TRBV30	TRBJ1-5	CAWSARTGSNQPQHF	TGTGCCTGGAGTGCTCGGACGGGAAGCAATCAGCCCCAGCATTTT
TRBD1	.	TRBV19	TRBJ1-2	CASSPGGSNYGYTF	TGTGCCAGTAGTCCAGGGGGTTCTAACTATGGCTACACCTTC
.	.	TRBV28	TRBJ1-6	CASGQTGRAPLHF	TGTGCCAGCGGCCAAACAGGGCGCGCACCCCTCCACTTT
TRBD1	.	TRBV7-8	TRBJ1-4	CASSWDRDEKLFF	TGTGCCAGCAGCTGGGACAGGGACGAAAAACTGTTTTTT
.	.	TRBV2	TRBJ1-5	CASSDRSGGQPQHF	TGTGCCAGCAGTGATCGTTCTGGAGGCCAGCCCCAGCATTTT
TRBD2	.	TRBV5-5	TRBJ2-1	CASSQLAGTYNEQFF	TGTGCCAGCAGCCAACTAGCGGGAACCTACAATGAGCAGTTCTTC
.	.	TRBV28	TRBJ2-7	CASSPLPGGPLSSYEQYF	TGTGCCAGCAGCCCACTTCCCGGGGGACCCCTGAGCTCCTACGAGCAGTACTTC
.	once	TRBV24-1	TRBJ2-2	CATSDLGGSTANTGELFF	TGTGCCACCAGTGATCTTGGGGGCAGCACAGCGAACACCGGGGAGCTGTTTTTT
TRBD1	.	TRBV4-2	TRBJ2-7	CASSQDGQVVQYF	TGTGCCAGCAGCCAAGATGGACAGGTGGTGCAGTACTTC
TRBD2	.	TRBV24-1	TRBJ2-3	CATSDLSTSGGVTDTQYF	TGTGCCACCAGTGACTTGTCGACTAGCGGGGGGGTCACAGATACGCAGTATTTT
TRBD1	few	TRBV11-1	TRBJ1-6	CASSLTGWGNSPLHF	TGTGCCAGCAGCCTGACAGGGTGGGGGAATTCACCCCTCCACTTT